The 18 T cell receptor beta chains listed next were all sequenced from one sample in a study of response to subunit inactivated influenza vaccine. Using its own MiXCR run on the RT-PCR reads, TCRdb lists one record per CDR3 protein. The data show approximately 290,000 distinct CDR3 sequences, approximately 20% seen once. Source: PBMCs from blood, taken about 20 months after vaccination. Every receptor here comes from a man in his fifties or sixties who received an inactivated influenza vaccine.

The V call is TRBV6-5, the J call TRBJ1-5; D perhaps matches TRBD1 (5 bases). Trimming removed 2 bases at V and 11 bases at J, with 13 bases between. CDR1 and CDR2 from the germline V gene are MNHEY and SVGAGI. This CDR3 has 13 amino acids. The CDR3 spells CASSYTILGAQHF. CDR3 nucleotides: TGTGCCAGCAGTTACACAATCTTAGGGGCCCAGCATTTT.

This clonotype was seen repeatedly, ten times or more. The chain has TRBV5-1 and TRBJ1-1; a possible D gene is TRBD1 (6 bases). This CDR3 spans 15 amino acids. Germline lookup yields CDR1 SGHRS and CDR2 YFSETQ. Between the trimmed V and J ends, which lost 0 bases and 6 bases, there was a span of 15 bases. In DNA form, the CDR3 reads TGCGCCAGCAGCTTGGAATACCAGGGGAGGGCTGAAGCTTTCTTT. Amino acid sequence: CASSLEYQGRAEAFF.

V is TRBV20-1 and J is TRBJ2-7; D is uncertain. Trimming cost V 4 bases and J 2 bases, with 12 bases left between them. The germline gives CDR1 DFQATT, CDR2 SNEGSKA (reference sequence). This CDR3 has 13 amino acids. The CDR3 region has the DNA TGCAGTGCTATACCACCCTCCACCTACGAGCAGTACTTC. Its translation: CSAIPPSTYEQYF.

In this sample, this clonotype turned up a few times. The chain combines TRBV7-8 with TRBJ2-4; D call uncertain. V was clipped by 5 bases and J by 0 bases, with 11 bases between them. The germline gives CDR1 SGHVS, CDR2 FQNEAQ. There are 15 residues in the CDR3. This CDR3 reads CASSLEYIAKNIQYF. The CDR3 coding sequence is TGTGCCAGCAGCCTAGAGTATATAGCCAAAAACATTCAGTACTTC. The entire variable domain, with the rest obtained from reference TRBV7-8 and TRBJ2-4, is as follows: GAGVSQSPRYKVAKRGQDVALRCDPISGHVSLFWYQQALGQGPEFLTYFQNEAQLDKSGLPSDRFFAERPEGSVSTLKIQRTQQEDSAVYLCASSLEYIAKNIQYFGAGTRLSVL.

CDR3 in amino acids: CASSPAGRVNYGYTF. In DNA form, the CDR3 reads TGTGCCAGCAGTCCAGCAGGCAGGGTGAACTATGGCTACACCTTC. The chain carries TRBV6-1 and TRBJ1-2, with D possibly matching TRBD1 (5 bases). The CDR3 extends over 15 amino acids. The V end lost 5 bases, the J end lost 2 bases, and 15 bases lay between the germline ends. In germline, CDR1 is MNHNS, CDR2 SASEGT.

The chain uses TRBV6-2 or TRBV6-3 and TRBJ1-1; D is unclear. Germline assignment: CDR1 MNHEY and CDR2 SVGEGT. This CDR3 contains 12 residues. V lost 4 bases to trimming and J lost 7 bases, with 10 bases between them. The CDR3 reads CASSSTAGEAFF. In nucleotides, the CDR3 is TGTGCCAGCAGTTCTACGGCCGGTGAAGCTTTCTTT.

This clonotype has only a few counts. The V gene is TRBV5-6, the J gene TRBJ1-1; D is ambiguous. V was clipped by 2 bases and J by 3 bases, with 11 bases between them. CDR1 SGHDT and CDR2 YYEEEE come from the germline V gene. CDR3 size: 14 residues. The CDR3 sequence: CASSLISTDTEAFF. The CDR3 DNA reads TGTGCCAGCAGCTTAATTTCTACGGACACTGAAGCTTTCTTT.

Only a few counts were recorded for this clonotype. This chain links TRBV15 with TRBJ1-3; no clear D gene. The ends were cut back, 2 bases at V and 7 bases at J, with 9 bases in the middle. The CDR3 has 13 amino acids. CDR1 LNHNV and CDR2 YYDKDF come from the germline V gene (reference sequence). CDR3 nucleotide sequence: TGTGCCACCAGCAGAAGCAGTTTGAACACCATATATTTT. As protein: CATSRSSLNTIYF. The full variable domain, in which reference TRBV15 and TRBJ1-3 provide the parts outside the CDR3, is DAMVIQNPRYQVTQFGKPVTLSCSQTLNHNVMYWYQQKSSQAPKLLFHYYDKDFNNEADTPDNFQSRRPNTSFCFLDIRSPGLGDTAMYLCATSRSSLNTIYFGEGSWLTVV.

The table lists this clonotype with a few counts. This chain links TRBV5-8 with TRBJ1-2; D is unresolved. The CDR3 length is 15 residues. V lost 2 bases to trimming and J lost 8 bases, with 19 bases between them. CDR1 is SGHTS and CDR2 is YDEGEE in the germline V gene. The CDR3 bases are TGTGCCAGCAGCTTTAAAGGGTTTTACGATATGGGCTACACCTTC. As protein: CASSFKGFYDMGYTF.

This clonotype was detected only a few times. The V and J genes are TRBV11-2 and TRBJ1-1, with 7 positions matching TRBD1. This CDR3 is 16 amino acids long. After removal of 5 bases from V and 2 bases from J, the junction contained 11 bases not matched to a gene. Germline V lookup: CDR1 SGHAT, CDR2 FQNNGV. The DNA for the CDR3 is TGTGCCAGCAGCCCAATTAGGGGACAGCTTAACACTGAAGCTTTCTTT. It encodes CASSPIRGQLNTEAFF.

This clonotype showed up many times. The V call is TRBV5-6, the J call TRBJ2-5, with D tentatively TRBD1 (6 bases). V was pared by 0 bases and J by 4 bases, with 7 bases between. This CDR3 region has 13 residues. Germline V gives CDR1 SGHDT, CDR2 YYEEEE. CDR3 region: CASSLAGVETQYF. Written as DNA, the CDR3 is TGTGCCAGCAGCTTGGCAGGGGTAGAGACCCAGTACTTC. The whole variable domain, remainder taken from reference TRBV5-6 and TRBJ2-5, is DAGVTQSPTHLIKTRGQQVTLRCSPKSGHDTVSWYQQALGQGPQFIFQYYEEEERQRGNFPDRFSGHQFPNYSSELNVNALLLGDSALYLCASSLAGVETQYFGPGTRLLVL.

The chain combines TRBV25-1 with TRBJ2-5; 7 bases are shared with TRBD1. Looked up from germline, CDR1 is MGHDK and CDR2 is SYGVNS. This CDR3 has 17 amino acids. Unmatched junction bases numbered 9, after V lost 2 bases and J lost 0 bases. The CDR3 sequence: CASSERQGPMYQETQYF. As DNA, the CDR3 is TGTGCCAGCAGTGAACGACAGGGCCCCATGTACCAAGAGACCCAGTACTTC.

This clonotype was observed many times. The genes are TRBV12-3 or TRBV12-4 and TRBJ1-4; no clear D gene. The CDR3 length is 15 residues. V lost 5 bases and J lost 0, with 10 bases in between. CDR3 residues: CASSQRLATNEKLFF. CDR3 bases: TGTGCCAGCAGTCAGCGATTGGCAACTAATGAAAAACTGTTTTTT.

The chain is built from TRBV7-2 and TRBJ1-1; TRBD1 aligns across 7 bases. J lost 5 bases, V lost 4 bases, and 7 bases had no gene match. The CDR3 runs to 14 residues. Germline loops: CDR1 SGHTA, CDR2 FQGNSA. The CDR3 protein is CASSSRQGPTEAFF. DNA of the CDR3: TGTGCCAGCAGCTCCCGACAGGGTCCAACTGAAGCTTTCTTT.

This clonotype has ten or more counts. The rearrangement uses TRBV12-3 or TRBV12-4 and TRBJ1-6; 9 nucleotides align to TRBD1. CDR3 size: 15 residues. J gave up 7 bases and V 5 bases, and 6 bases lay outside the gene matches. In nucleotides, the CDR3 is TGTGCCAGCAGTCAATCCGGGACAGGGAATTCACCCCTCCACTTT. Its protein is CASSQSGTGNSPLHF.

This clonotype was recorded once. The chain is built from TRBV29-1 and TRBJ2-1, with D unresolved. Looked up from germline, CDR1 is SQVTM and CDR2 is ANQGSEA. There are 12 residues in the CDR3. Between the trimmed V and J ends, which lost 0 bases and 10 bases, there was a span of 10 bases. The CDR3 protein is CSVEDSPREQFF. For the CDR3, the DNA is TGCAGCGTTGAAGATAGCCCGAGAGAGCAGTTCTTC.

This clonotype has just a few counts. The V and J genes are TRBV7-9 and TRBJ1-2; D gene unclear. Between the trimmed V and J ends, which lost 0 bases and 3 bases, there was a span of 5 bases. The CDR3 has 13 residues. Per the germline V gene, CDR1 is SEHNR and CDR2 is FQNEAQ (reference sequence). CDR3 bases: TGTGCCAGCAGCTTAGCAATAGACTATGGCTACACCTTC. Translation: CASSLAIDYGYTF.

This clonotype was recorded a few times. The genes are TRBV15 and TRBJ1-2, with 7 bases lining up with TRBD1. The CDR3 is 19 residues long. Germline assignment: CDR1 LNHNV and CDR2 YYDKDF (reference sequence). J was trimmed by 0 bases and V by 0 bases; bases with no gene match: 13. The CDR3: CATSRDRGTANIANYGYTF. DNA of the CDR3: TGTGCCACCAGCAGAGATCGTGGGACAGCCAATATAGCTAACTATGGCTACACCTTC.